This entry lists 4 T cell receptor beta chains sequenced from one sample in a study of shared clonotypes between healthy human individuals. Profiled with immunoSEQ multiplex PCR; TCRdb holds only in-frame clones, not every one. The sample records about 590,000 clones, about 95% being singletons. The naive CD8 fraction comprised CD45RO-negative cells positively selected for CCR7 and excluded terminally differentiated effector memory CD45RA+ cells. Sequencing input: naive CD8+ T cells sorted from blood. The source of these receptors is a woman aged 25 to 39 in good health.

This chain uses TRBV6-1 with TRBJ1-2; maybe TRBD1 (5 bases). Germline CDR1 is MNHNS and CDR2 is SASEGT. The CDR3 contains 11 residues. Trimming shortened V by 4 bases and J by 7 bases, and 7 bases separated the two germline ends. In nucleotides, the CDR3 is TGTGCCAGCAGTGCGGGGGGTGGCTACACCTTC. It specifies CASSAGGGYTF.

This clone was recorded only once. This rearrangement joins TRBV5-6 to TRBJ2-7; the D gene is possibly TRBD1 (5 bases). Trimming pared 0 bases from V and 0 bases from J, leaving 16 bases between. From germline, CDR1 is SGHDT and CDR2 YYEEEE. This CDR3 contains 17 residues. The CDR3, as DNA: TGTGCCAGCAGCTTGGAGGGTAGCCAGGGATTCTCCTACGAGCAGTACTTC. Its translation is CASSLEGSQGFSYEQYF.

The V gene is TRBV11-2, the J gene TRBJ2-5; D may be TRBD2 (5 bases). The J call may be in error: the DNA end matches TRBJ2-7 better. The CDR3 is 13 residues long. Germline V gene sequence: CDR1 SGHAT, CDR2 FQNNGV. The CDR3 reads CASTDLRVYEQYF. The CDR3 DNA reads TGTGCCAGCACCGACCTGCGGGTCTACGAGCAGTACTTC.

The chain joins TRBV6-6 to TRBJ1-1; weak D call: TRBD1 (5 bases). Trimming shortened V by 10 bases and J by 5 bases, and 17 bases separated the two germline ends. The CDR3 runs 13 residues. Germline lookup yields CDR1 MNHNY and CDR2 SVGAGI (reference sequence). CDR3 DNA: TGTGCCACCCAGACAGCGCCTACAACTGAAGCTTTCTTT. Residues: CATQTAPTTEAFF.